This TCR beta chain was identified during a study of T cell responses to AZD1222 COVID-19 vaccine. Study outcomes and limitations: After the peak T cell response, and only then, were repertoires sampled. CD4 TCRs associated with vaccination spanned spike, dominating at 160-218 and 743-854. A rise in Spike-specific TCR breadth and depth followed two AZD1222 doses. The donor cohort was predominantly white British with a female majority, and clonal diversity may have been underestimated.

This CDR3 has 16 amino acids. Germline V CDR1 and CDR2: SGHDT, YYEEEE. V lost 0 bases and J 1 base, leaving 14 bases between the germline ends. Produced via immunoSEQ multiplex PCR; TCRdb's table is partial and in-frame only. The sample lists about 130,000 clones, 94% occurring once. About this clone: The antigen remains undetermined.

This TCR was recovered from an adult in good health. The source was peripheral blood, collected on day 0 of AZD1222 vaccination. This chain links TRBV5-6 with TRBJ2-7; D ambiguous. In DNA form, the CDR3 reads TGTGCCAGCAGCTTGGGAGGCAGCATGGGATCCTACGAGCAGTACTTC. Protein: CASSLGGSMGSYEQYF.